This T cell receptor (beta chain) was profiled in a study of cytomegalovirus exposure and HLA in healthy donors. About the research overall: From HLA-typed donors, an early data release held roughly 80 million unique TCRs. Study findings and constraints: Later genetic work tied a missense DCLRE1C variant to beta-chain V and J trimming.

The V and J ends lost 0 bases and 8 bases, in that order; junction bases with no gene match: 1. Germline V gene lookup returns CDR1 PRHDT and CDR2 FYEKMQ (reference sequence). The CDR3 has 14 residues. 13 Jbeta primers and 60 Vbeta primers were used for the PCR. Profiling relied on immunoSEQ multiplex PCR, and the TCRdb table lists in-frame clones only, not all of them. The sample yields 110,000 or so clones, about 64% seen once. Details on this clone: The antigen is unknown.

This clonotype originated in a man in his late teens or twenties in good health and CMV-seropositive. The specimen was PBMCs. The rearrangement joins TRBV13 to TRBJ1-6, with 7 positions matching TRBD1. This CDR3 reads CASSLGTGYSPLHF. For the CDR3, the DNA is TGTGCCAGCAGCTTAGGGACAGGGTATTCACCCCTCCACTTT.